This is a list of T cell receptor beta chains from one sample in a study of HIV-infected children after antiretroviral therapy interruption. A single record per CDR3 protein comes from TCRdb applying MiXCR to the 3' RACE reads. The sample has about 40,000 distinct CDR3 sequences, approximately 6.1% seen once. The sample in question was CD45RA+ CD4+ T cells from PBMCs, pooled from several time points, obtained from a donor given antiretroviral therapy, either interrupted or continuous. These receptors were taken from a pool of human donors with HIV. The CDR3 runs from the conserved cysteine through the conserved F or W. The D gene is left open where the match is weak. Expanded clones are given a class, and other clones once, few, many or no size at all.

>-|-|TRBV14|TRBJ2-7
TGTGCCAGCAGCCAAGTACGGGGGATGATCTACGAGCAGTACTTC
CASSQVRGMIYEQYF
>TRBD1|many|TRBV20-1|TRBJ1-5
TGCAGTGCTGTCCCGACAGGGGGGAAAAATCAGCCCCAGCATTTT
CSAVPTGGKNQPQHF
>-|many|TRBV11-3|TRBJ1-5
TGTGCCAGCAGCTTAGATCTAGGGTATAGCAATCAGCCCCAGCATTTT
CASSLDLGYSNQPQHF
>-|many|TRBV5-5|TRBJ2-3
TGTGCCAGCAGCTGGGGCTACGGGACCTCCACAGATACGCAGTATTTT
CASSWGYGTSTDTQYF
>-|many|TRBV7-3|TRBJ2-3
TGTGCCAGCAGCTTGGGGGGGGCAAAAGCAGATACGCAGTATTTT
CASSLGGAKADTQYF
>TRBD1|many|TRBV29-1|TRBJ2-2
TGCAGCGTTCAGCAGACAGGGGCCATGAACACCGGGGAGCTGTTTTTT
CSVQQTGAMNTGELFF
>-|many|TRBV29-1|TRBJ1-5
TGCAGCGTCGTGACGGAAAATCAGCCCCAGCATTTT
CSVVTENQPQHF
>TRBD2|many|TRBV4-1|TRBJ2-3
TGTGCCAGCAGCCAAGAACGGGGGGATAGTGCAGAAACGCTGTATTTT
CASSQERGDSAETLYF
>TRBD1|many|TRBV20-1|TRBJ2-7
TGCAGTGCTAGACCTGTGGGGACAGTATCCTACGAGCAGTACTTC
CSARPVGTVSYEQYF
>TRBD1|many|TRBV11-2|TRBJ2-2
TGTGCCAGCAGCTTAGGGACAGGGCACACCGGGGAGCTGTTTTTT
CASSLGTGHTGELFF
>TRBD2|many|TRBV18|TRBJ2-1
TGTGCCAGCTCACCCTGGGAGCGGGAGGGTTCCTACAATGAGCAGTTCTTC
CASSPWEREGSYNEQFF
>TRBD1|many|TRBV6-6|TRBJ1-6
TGTGCCAGCACCCACGGACAGGCGGCAAATAGGGAGAGGACCCTCCACTTT
CASTHGQAANRERTLHF
>TRBD2|many|TRBV7-9|TRBJ2-1
TGTGCCAGCAGCCGACGGTCGGTAGCGGGAGCCCTCAATGAGCAGTTCTTC
CASSRRSVAGALNEQFF
>-|many|TRBV2|TRBJ2-3
TGTGCCAGCATGCTGGGACAAAAGGCAGATACGCAGTATTTT
CASMLGQKADTQYF
>TRBD1|many|TRBV28|TRBJ2-3
TGTGCCAGCAGGGGGTCAGGGGGATCCACAGATACGCAGTATTTT
CASRGSGGSTDTQYF
>TRBD2|many|TRBV6-5|TRBJ2-1
TGTGCCAGCAGTTACGCGGGGGGGGGGTCAGAAAAGCAGTTCTTC
CASSYAGGGSEKQFF
>-|many|TRBV20-1|TRBJ1-1
TGCAGTGCTGTGGTTGACCCAAACACTGAAGCTTTCTTT
CSAVVDPNTEAFF
>-|-|TRBV7-2|TRBJ1-1
TGTGCCAGCAGCTTAATACAGACAAACACTGAAGCTTTCTTT
CASSLIQTNTEAFF